This T cell receptor (beta chain) was sequenced during a study of T-cell reconstitution after alpha-beta-depleted transplantation in children. TCRbeta library construction was performed incorporating unique molecular identifiers. TCRdb re-derived calls from the PCR reads in MiXCR, one entry per CDR3 protein. The table has about 600,000 distinct CDR3 sequences, 10% to 15% seen once. Germline V CDR1 and CDR2: SGHTA, FQGNSA. V was trimmed by 5 bases and J by 5 bases, leaving 12 bases between them. The CDR3 runs to 13 residues. Many counts were recorded for this clonotype. The genes are TRBV7-2 and TRBJ2-5; tentatively, D is TRBD2 (6 bases). The source material was PBMCs, mostly from graft donor cells, sampled 360 days after TCRalphabeta/CD19-depleted stem cell transplant. This sequence was found in a male patient between 5 and 17 years old who had a stem cell transplant for acute myeloid leukemia, so the T cells may come from the graft donor. Here the CDR3 reads CASSLAGRETQYF. CDR3 sequence (DNA): TGTGCCAGCAGCCTCGCGGGGCGGGAGACCCAGTACTTC.